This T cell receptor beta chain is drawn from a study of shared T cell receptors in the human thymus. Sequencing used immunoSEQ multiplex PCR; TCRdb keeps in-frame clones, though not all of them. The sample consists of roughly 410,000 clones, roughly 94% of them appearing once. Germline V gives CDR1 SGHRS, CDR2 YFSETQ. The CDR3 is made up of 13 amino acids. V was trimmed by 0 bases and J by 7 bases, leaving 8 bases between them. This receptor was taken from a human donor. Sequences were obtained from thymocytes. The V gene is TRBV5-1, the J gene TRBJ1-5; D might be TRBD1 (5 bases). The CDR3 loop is CASSLGHRQPQHF. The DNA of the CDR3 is TGCGCCAGCAGCTTGGGGCACAGGCAGCCCCAGCATTTT.